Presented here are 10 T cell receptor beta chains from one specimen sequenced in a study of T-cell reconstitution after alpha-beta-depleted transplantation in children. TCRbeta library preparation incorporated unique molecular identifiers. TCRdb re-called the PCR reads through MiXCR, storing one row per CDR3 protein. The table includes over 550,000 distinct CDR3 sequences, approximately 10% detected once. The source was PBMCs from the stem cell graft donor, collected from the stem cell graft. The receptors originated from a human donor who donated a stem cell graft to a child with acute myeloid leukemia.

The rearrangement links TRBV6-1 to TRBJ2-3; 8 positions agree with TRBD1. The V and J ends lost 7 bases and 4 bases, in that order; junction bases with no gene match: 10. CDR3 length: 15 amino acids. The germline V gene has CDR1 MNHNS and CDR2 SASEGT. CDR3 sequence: CASTQGAGSADTQYF. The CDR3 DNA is TGTGCCAGCACCCAGGGGGCAGGGTCGGCAGATACGCAGTATTTT.

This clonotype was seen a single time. CDR3 sequence reads: CASSTLRTGGRETQYF. Written as DNA, the CDR3 is TGTGCCAGCAGCACCCTGAGGACAGGAGGTCGAGAGACCCAGTACTTC. The J gene is TRBJ2-5, the V gene TRBV3-1, with 7 bases fitting TRBD1. J lost 4 bases, V lost 5 bases, and 13 bases had no gene match. The germline CDR1 and CDR2 sequences are LGHDT and YNNKEL (reference sequence). The CDR3 is made up of 16 amino acids.

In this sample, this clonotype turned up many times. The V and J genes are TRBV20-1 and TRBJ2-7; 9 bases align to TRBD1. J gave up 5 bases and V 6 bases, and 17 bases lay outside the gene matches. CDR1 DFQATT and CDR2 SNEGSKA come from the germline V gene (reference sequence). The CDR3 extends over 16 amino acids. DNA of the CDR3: TGCAGTGCGAACAAAGATGGGGGGACAGGGATGGACGAGCAGTACTTC. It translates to CSANKDGGTGMDEQYF.

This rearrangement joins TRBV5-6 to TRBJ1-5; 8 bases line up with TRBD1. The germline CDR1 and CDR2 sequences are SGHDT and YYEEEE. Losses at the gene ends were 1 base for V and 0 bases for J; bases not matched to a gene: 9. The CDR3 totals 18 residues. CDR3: CASSLKVGQGASNQPQHF. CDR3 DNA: TGTGCCAGCAGCTTGAAAGTTGGGCAGGGGGCTAGCAATCAGCCCCAGCATTTT.

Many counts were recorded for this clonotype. CDR3 protein: CASTRQDPSYNEQFF. For the CDR3, the DNA is TGTGCCAGCACTCGACAGGACCCCTCCTACAATGAGCAGTTCTTC. This chain connects TRBV27 to TRBJ2-1; D is possibly TRBD1 (6 bases). V shed 7 bases and J shed 0 bases, with 13 bases lying between them. Germline-derived CDR1 and CDR2 are MNHEY and SMNVEV (reference sequence). The CDR3 spans 15 residues.

Here the CDR3 reads CASSLSGQIPYQETQYF. The DNA of the CDR3 is TGTGCCAGCAGCCTCTCTGGACAGATCCCGTACCAAGAGACCCAGTACTTC. V usage is TRBV7-2 and J usage is TRBJ2-5, with D maybe TRBD1 (6 bases). This CDR3 comprises 17 residues. Germline-derived CDR1 and CDR2 are SGHTA and FQGNSA. Between the trimmed V and J ends, which lost 5 bases and 0 bases, there was a span of 19 bases.

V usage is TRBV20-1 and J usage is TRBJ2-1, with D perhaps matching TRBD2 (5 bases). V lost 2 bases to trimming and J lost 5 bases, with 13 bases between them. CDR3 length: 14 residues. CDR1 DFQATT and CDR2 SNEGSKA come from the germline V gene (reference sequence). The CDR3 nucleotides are TGCAGTGCTAGATTGCGGGCTAAACACAATGAGCAGTTCTTC. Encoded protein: CSARLRAKHNEQFF.

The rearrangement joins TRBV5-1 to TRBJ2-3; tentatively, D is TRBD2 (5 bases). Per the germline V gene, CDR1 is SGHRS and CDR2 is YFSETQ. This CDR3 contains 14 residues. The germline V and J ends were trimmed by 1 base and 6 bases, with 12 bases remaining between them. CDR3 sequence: CASSLSRAWDTQYF. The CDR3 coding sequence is TGCGCCAGCAGCTTGTCGAGGGCATGGGATACGCAGTATTTT.

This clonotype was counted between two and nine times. For the CDR3, the DNA is TGTGCCAGCAGCCCTGGGGACGCTGCCACAGATACGCAGTATTTT. This encodes CASSPGDAATDTQYF. This chain joins TRBV11-2 and TRBJ2-3; D is possibly TRBD1 or TRBD2 (5 bases each). Between the trimmed V and J ends, which lost 5 bases and 2 bases, there was a span of 14 bases. Germline-derived CDR1 and CDR2 are SGHAT and FQNNGV. CDR3 length: 15 amino acids.

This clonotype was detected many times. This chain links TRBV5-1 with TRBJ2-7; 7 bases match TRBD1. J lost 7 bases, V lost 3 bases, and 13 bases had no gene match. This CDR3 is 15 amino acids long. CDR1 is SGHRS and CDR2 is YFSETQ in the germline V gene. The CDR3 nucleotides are TGCGCCAGCAGCTACACGGGACAGAGTCTATTAGAGCAGTACTTC. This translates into CASSYTGQSLLEQYF.